This entry describes one T cell receptor (beta chain). Its antigen remains unidentified. A read error is possible here, since a much larger clone lies one base away. This entry is derived from a study of breast tumors, draining lymph nodes, adjacent tissues. Study results and limitations: Tumor T cell lymph node origin was a supported hypothesis, not proven. Tumor TCR diversity was below lymph nodes but above nontumor tissue.

TCRdb passed the multiplex PCR reads through MiXCR, listing each CDR3 protein once. Of some 200,000 distinct CDR3 sequences in the sample, 25% to 40% were seen once. CDR1 MNHEY and CDR2 SVGAGI come from the germline V gene. The CDR3 length is 16 residues. The V end lost 6 bases, the J end lost 3 bases, and 19 bases lay between the germline ends. Samples came from axillary lymph nodes draining the breast cancer. The sequencing input was axillary lymph node tissue. The rearrangement joins TRBV6-5 to TRBJ2-3, with D possibly TRBD1 on 6 matching bases. The sequence came from a female donor with breast cancer. Some clones in this sample may be carry-over from other donors' samples. The CDR3 DNA reads as TGTGCCAGCAGCCCGGGACAAGCCTGGGAGACAGATACGCAGTATTTT. Translation: CASSPGQAWETDTQYF.